The clone carrying this T cell receptor beta chain was counted between two and nine times. This CDR3 is 15 amino acids long. Germline trimming cut 4 bases from V and 2 bases from J; bases unmatched to any gene: 4. CDR1 and CDR2 from the germline V gene are KGHDR and SFDVKD. Sequencing used immunoSEQ multiplex PCR; TCRdb keeps in-frame clones, though not all of them. This sample carries 110,000 to 150,000 clones, roughly 84% of them seen once, and the ten largest clones take roughly a tenth. This entry belongs to a study of blood T cell repertoires in COVID-19. In the study overall: Samples of COVID-19 (acute and convalescent) were obtained from the United States, Italy and Spain. Nucleic acid was either cDNA or gDNA, and it came from T cells, B-cell-depleted T cells, or PBMCs.

This TCR was sampled from a man in his 60s with active or convalescent COVID-19. V is TRBV24-1 and J is TRBJ1-3; 7 nucleotides agree with TRBD1. Sequencing was done on a sample of peripheral blood. The CDR3 DNA is TGTGCCACCAGTGACCCCGACAGGGCTGGAAACACCATATATTTT. This translates into CATSDPDRAGNTIYF.